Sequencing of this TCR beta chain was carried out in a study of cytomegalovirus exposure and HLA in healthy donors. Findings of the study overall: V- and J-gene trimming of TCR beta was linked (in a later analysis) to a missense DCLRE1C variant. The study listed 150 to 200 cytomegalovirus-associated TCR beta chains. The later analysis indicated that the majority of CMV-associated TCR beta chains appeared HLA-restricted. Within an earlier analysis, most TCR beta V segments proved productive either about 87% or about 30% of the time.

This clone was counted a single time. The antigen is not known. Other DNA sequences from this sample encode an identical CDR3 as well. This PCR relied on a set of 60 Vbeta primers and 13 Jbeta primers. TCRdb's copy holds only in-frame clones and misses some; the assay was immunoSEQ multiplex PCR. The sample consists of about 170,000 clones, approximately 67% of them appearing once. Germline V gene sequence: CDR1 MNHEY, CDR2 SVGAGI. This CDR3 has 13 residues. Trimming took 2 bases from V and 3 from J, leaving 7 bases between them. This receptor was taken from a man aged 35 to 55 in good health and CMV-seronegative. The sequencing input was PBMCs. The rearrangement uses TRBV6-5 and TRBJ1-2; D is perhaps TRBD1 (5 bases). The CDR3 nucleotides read TGTGCCAGCAGTTACGGGGCGGACTATGGCTACACCTTC. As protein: CASSYGADYGYTF.